The 32 T cell receptor beta chains below come from one sample, sequenced in a study of shared clonotypes between healthy human individuals. Using immunoSEQ multiplex PCR, the repertoire was profiled, and TCRdb retains in-frame clones only, with some absent. This sample carries some 1,100,000 clones, roughly 74% of them seen once, and the ten largest clones take about 0.52%. Sequenced input: memory CD4+ T cells from PBMCs. The subset: CD45RA-negative fraction. The receptors were gathered from a man aged 18 to 29 in good health. Some clones in this sample may be carry-over from other donors' samples.

The V gene is TRBV13, the J gene TRBJ2-1, with 11 nucleotides matching TRBD2. The CDR3 spans 19 residues. V trimming: 3 bases; J trimming: 0 bases; junction bases outside the gene matches: 10. CDR1 is PRHDT, CDR2 FYEKMQ, per germline (reference sequence). The CDR3 nucleotides read TGTGCCAGCAGCTTGGGACTAGCGGCTCCCCCCAGCTCCTACAATGAGCAGTTCTTC. This translates into CASSLGLAAPPSSYNEQFF.

The CDR3 here is CASSSGTGGHNEQFF. In DNA, the CDR3 is TGTGCCAGCAGCTCCGGGACAGGGGGCCACAATGAGCAGTTCTTC. The chain has TRBV11-3 and TRBJ2-1; 12 bases map to TRBD1. CDR3 length equals 15 residues. With 4 bases clipped from V and 5 bases from J, the junction kept 3 bases outside the gene matches. Germline assignment: CDR1 SGHNT and CDR2 YENEEA.

V gene TRBV7-3 combines with J gene TRBJ2-5, with 7 bases lining up with TRBD2. The CDR3 runs 16 residues. The trim removed 2 bases at V and 0 bases at J, leaving 6 bases unmatched. Germline V gives CDR1 SGHTA, CDR2 FQGTGA. CDR3 loop: CASSLLPAGHQETQYF. CDR3 bases: TGTGCCAGCAGCTTATTGCCAGCGGGGCACCAAGAGACCCAGTACTTC.

On this clone itself: A much larger clone lies a single base off, so this may be a read error. The chain has TRBV9 and TRBJ2-1; 13 positions match TRBD2. V was pared by 4 bases and J by 5 bases, with 3 bases of the junction left unmatched. CDR3 length: 15 residues. Per germline, CDR1 SGDLS and CDR2 YYNGEE. This CDR3 reads CASSPGLAGDNEQFF. DNA for the CDR3: TGTGCCAGCAGCCCCGGACTAGCGGGAGACAATGAGCAGTTCTTC.

The V gene is TRBV5-4, the J gene TRBJ1-1; 11 bases match TRBD1. Germline values: CDR1 SGHNT, CDR2 YYREEE (reference sequence). This CDR3 spans 17 amino acids. Trimming cost V 4 bases and J 4 bases; bases outside gene matches: 12. In nucleotides, the CDR3 is TGTGCCAGCAGCGGAAGGACAGGGGGCTTGAGTGGCACTGAAGCTTTCTTT. Its protein product is CASSGRTGGLSGTEAFF.

As regards this clone: The sample carries other DNA sequences with the same CDR3. The V call is TRBV7-2, the J call TRBJ2-3, with 11 bases identical to TRBD2. J lost 2 bases, V lost 3 bases, and 4 bases had no gene match. The germline CDR1 and CDR2 sequences are SGHTA and FQGNSA. This CDR3 region has 16 residues. The CDR3 DNA reads TGTGCCAGCAGCTTGAGACTAGCGGGAAACACAGATACGCAGTATTTT. As protein: CASSLRLAGNTDTQYF.

Concerning this clone itself: Other DNA sequences from this sample encode an identical CDR3 as well. The V and J genes are TRBV28 and TRBJ2-6; unclear D gene. Germline CDR1 reads MDHEN; CDR2 reads SYDVKM. Trimming cost V 2 bases and J 0 bases, with 2 bases left between them. This CDR3 contains 14 residues. The CDR3 DNA is TGTGCCAGCAGTTTAAGCTCTGGGGCCAACGTCCTGACTTTC. This gives the protein CASSLSSGANVLTF.

Ten or more counts support this clone. The rearrangement links TRBV6-6 to TRBJ2-7; tentatively, D is TRBD1 or TRBD2 (6 bases each). Trimming removed 5 bases at V and 3 bases at J, with 17 bases between. The CDR3 extends over 15 amino acids. Germline lookup yields CDR1 MNHNY and CDR2 SVGAGI (reference sequence). This CDR3 reads CASSTASGAGYEQYF. In nucleotides, the CDR3 is TGTGCCAGCAGTACCGCCTCGGGGGCGGGCTACGAGCAGTACTTC.

This clone came up once. The chain carries TRBV9 and TRBJ1-1, with D unresolved. The V end was cut by 0 bases, the J end by 4 bases, with 13 bases between. This CDR3 region has 15 residues. Looked up from germline, CDR1 is SGDLS and CDR2 is YYNGEE. The CDR3 protein is CASSVAMGLGTEAFF. Here the CDR3 DNA reads TGTGCCAGCAGCGTAGCTATGGGGTTAGGCACTGAAGCTTTCTTT.

This clone appeared a single time. CDR3: CASSEFPGGYTF. In nucleotides, the CDR3 is TGTGCCAGCAGTGAATTTCCGGGTGGCTACACCTTC. The chain recombines TRBV6-1 with TRBJ1-2; D gene uncertain. The CDR3 runs 12 residues. The germline V gene encodes CDR1 MNHNS and CDR2 SASEGT. Trimming shortened V by 2 bases and J by 7 bases, and 8 bases separated the two germline ends.

The chain is built from TRBV29-1 and TRBJ2-1; a weak D match, TRBD2 (7 bases). Germline V lookup: CDR1 SQVTM, CDR2 ANQGSEA. The CDR3 loop spans 14 amino acids. V gave up 7 bases and J gave up 8 bases, with 21 bases separating them. CDR3 loop: CSAKAPQGGDEQFF. The CDR3 DNA sequence: TGCAGCGCAAAGGCCCCACAGGGAGGGGATGAGCAGTTCTTC.

The V call is TRBV7-7, the J call TRBJ2-7, with D hard to call. Per the germline V gene, CDR1 is SSHAT and CDR2 is FNYEAQ (reference sequence). Trimming cost V 2 bases and J 1 base, with 9 bases left between them. The CDR3 loop spans 14 amino acids. The CDR3 nucleotides are TGTGCCAGCAGCTTAACCCAAGGGTCCTACGAGCAGTACTTC. Translated, it gives CASSLTQGSYEQYF.

In regard to this clone: Other DNA sequences from this sample encode an identical CDR3 as well. J is TRBJ2-7 and V is TRBV7-9; no firm D call. The CDR3 runs to 11 residues. Germline assignment: CDR1 SEHNR and CDR2 FQNEAQ (reference sequence). V lost 2 bases, J lost 3 bases, and 2 bases lay in between. The CDR3 here is CASSLSYEQYF. The CDR3, as DNA: TGTGCCAGCAGCTTAAGCTACGAGCAGTACTTC.

The chain employs TRBV11-2 and TRBJ1-2; no definite D call. Germline assignment: CDR1 SGHAT and CDR2 FQNNGV. V gave up 4 bases and J gave up 8 bases, with 14 bases separating them. There are 13 residues in the CDR3. The CDR3 bases are TGTGCCAGCAGCTCAAATAGCGGCTACGGCTACACCTTC. It codes for CASSSNSGYGYTF.

The chain combines TRBV5-1 with TRBJ1-1, with 9 bases lining up with TRBD1. Germline V lookup: CDR1 SGHRS, CDR2 YFSETQ. Trimming took 4 bases from V and 0 from J; bases not matched to a gene: 7. The CDR3 loop spans 16 amino acids. CDR3 sequence: CASSIGTGLMNTEAFF. The CDR3 DNA reads TGCGCCAGCAGCATAGGGACAGGGCTAATGAACACTGAAGCTTTCTTT.

The chain joins TRBV6-7 to TRBJ2-2, with a possible D match to TRBD2 (5 bases). TRBV6-7 is assigned to the ORF class and has an uncertain function. The ends were cut back, 0 bases at V and 3 bases at J, with 23 bases in the middle. This CDR3 spans 20 amino acids. The CDR3 DNA reads TGTGCCAGCAGTTACTCGATACCCGGGCCGGGGTTAGTGCACACCGGGGAGCTGTTTTTT. Its protein is CASSYSIPGPGLVHTGELFF.

The chain carries TRBV29-1 and TRBJ2-7; 9 bases match TRBD1. V trimming: 6 bases; J trimming: 6 bases; junction bases outside the gene matches: 9. This CDR3 is 13 amino acids long. Germline assignment: CDR1 SQVTM and CDR2 ANQGSEA. CDR3: CSVRGQGRGEQYF. The CDR3 DNA is TGCAGCGTCCGAGGACAGGGGCGAGGCGAGCAGTACTTC.

This clone was seen only once. The chain couples TRBV7-2 to TRBJ1-1; D is unresolved. V lost 4 bases, J lost 0 bases, and 6 bases lay in between. This CDR3 spans 13 amino acids. Germline-derived CDR1 and CDR2 are SGHTA and FQGNSA. Here the CDR3 DNA reads TGTGCCAGCAGCTACCTCATGAACACTGAAGCTTTCTTT. As protein: CASSYLMNTEAFF.

This clone was detected only once. The V gene is TRBV2, the J gene TRBJ1-1; D not certain. CDR1 and CDR2 from the germline V gene are SNHLY and FYNNEI. The CDR3 extends over 14 amino acids. V was cut by 4 bases and J by 0 bases, with 9 bases left in between. The CDR3 sequence is CASSVWNLNTEAFF. The CDR3 DNA follows: TGTGCCAGCAGTGTATGGAACCTGAACACTGAAGCTTTCTTT.

This chain links TRBV4-2 with TRBJ2-7; D possibly corresponds to TRBD2 (6 bases). Trimming shortened V by 1 base and J by 1 base, and 8 bases separated the two germline ends. This CDR3 contains 14 residues. Germline V gene lookup returns CDR1 LGHNA and CDR2 YNFKEQ. DNA for the CDR3: TGTGCCAGCAGCCAAGTCGGGAGTTCCTACGAGCAGTACTTC. As protein: CASSQVGSSYEQYF.

V and J are TRBV4-1 and TRBJ1-6; unclear D gene. The CDR3 has 13 residues. The V gene's germline CDR1 is MGHRA and CDR2 YSYEKL. Trimming took off 1 base at V and 6 bases at J, with 4 bases between the two ends. For the CDR3, the DNA is TGCGCCAGCAGCCAAGCTCCTAATTCACCCCTCCACTTT. Translation gives CASSQAPNSPLHF.

The CDR3 coding sequence is TGTGCCAGCAGCTTAGCGTACGGGCCCCAGCCCCAGCATTTT. This codes for CASSLAYGPQPQHF. The rearrangement uses TRBV7-9 and TRBJ1-5; D is uncertain. The CDR3 covers 14 residues. The V gene lost 0 bases and the J gene lost 7 bases, with 10 bases spanning the gap. Germline-derived CDR1 and CDR2 are SEHNR and FQNEAQ (reference sequence). Full variable domain (remainder filled in from reference TRBV7-9 and TRBJ1-5): DTGVSQNPRHKITKRGQNVTFRCDPISEHNRLYWYRQTLGQGPEFLTYFQNEAQLEKSRLLSDRFSAERPKGSFSTLEIQRTEQGDSAMYLCASSLAYGPQPQHFGDGTRLSIL.

The CDR3 DNA reads as TGTGCCATCAGTCCTACAAGGAATCTTAACTATGGCTACACCTTC. This codes for CAISPTRNLNYGYTF. The chain has TRBV10-3 and TRBJ1-2; D remains ambiguous. The V and J ends lost 5 bases and 1 base respectively, with 14 bases between them. Germline V CDR1 and CDR2: ENHRY, SYGVKD. The CDR3 runs 15 residues.

The J gene is TRBJ2-7, the V gene TRBV7-2, with D possibly being TRBD1 or TRBD2 (7 bases each). V lost 4 bases, J lost 6 bases, and 16 bases lay in between. Looked up from germline, CDR1 is SGHTA and CDR2 is FQGNSA. This CDR3 has 14 amino acids. Written as DNA, the CDR3 is TGTGCCAGCAGCTCAAACAGGGGAGGGAGCGAGCAGTACTTC. Its protein is CASSSNRGGSEQYF.

This clone was seen a handful of times. This chain joins TRBV29-1 and TRBJ2-1; tentatively, D is TRBD1 (6 bases). The germline gives CDR1 SQVTM, CDR2 ANQGSEA. The CDR3 totals 15 residues. Trimming left V 1 base short and J 15 bases short, with 25 bases between. Here the CDR3 reads CSVEAIADSNDLPFF. The CDR3 coding sequence is TGCAGCGTTGAAGCAATTGCGGACAGCAACGATCTACCGTTCTTC.

The chain is built from TRBV27 and TRBJ1-4; D perhaps matches TRBD1 (6 bases). The CDR3 covers 17 residues. CDR1 is MNHEY and CDR2 is SMNVEV in the germline V gene (reference sequence). V shed 6 bases and J shed 0 bases, with 17 bases lying between them. For the CDR3, the DNA is TGTGCCAGCAGGGCCTGGACCGGGACAACAACTAATGAAAAACTGTTTTTT. This encodes CASRAWTGTTTNEKLFF.

Comment on this clone: A much bigger clone sits one base away, suggesting this may be a read error. V usage is TRBV6-5 and J usage is TRBJ1-2, with 7 bases aligning to TRBD1. The J segment lost 0 bases and the V segment lost 6 bases, leaving 4 bases of the junction unmatched. Germline CDR1 MNHEY, CDR2 SVGAGI. The CDR3 has 14 amino acids. Here the CDR3 DNA reads TGTGCCAGCAGCTGGACAGGTGCTAACTATGGCTACACCTTC. Translating it yields CASSWTGANYGYTF.

This chain links TRBV7-9 with TRBJ2-7, with D tentatively TRBD1 (6 bases). In germline, CDR1 is SEHNR, CDR2 FQNEAQ (reference sequence). The germline V and J ends were trimmed by 8 bases and 3 bases, with 17 bases remaining between them. CDR3 size: 14 residues. The CDR3 sequence: CASDPLRTDYEQYF. CDR3 DNA sequence: TGTGCCAGCGACCCCCTGAGGACAGACTACGAGCAGTACTTC.

The chain links TRBV15 to TRBJ2-2, with 9 bases matching TRBD2. V shed 1 base, J shed 1 base, and the junction held 1 base outside the gene matches. This CDR3 comprises 16 residues. The germline CDR1 and CDR2 sequences are LNHNV and YYDKDF (reference sequence). This CDR3 is CATSRGSGRNTGELFF. The CDR3, as DNA: TGTGCCACCAGCAGAGGTAGCGGGAGGAACACCGGGGAGCTGTTTTTT.

A remark on this clone: The sample contains more than one DNA sequence encoding this CDR3. The CDR3 region is CASSLRGQETQYF. For the CDR3, the DNA is TGCGCCAGCAGCTTGAGGGGGCAAGAGACCCAGTACTTC. The chain has TRBV5-1 and TRBJ2-5; tentatively, D is TRBD1 (6 bases). Per germline, CDR1 SGHRS and CDR2 YFSETQ. Trimming cost V 1 base and J 2 bases, with 6 bases left between them. The CDR3 has 13 amino acids.

V usage is TRBV6-5 and J usage is TRBJ2-3, with 7 bases matching TRBD2. V gave up 6 bases and J gave up 0 bases; unmatched junction bases: 6. Germline assignment: CDR1 MNHEY and CDR2 SVGAGI. The length of the CDR3 is 15 residues. CDR3 loop: CASRTLSGSTDTQYF. In nucleotides, the CDR3 is TGTGCCAGCAGAACCCTTAGCGGGAGCACAGATACGCAGTATTTT.

The chain has TRBV9 and TRBJ2-7; 12 nucleotides match TRBD2. Trimming removed 0 bases from V and 6 bases from J; junction bases left unmatched: 16. There are 19 residues in the CDR3. Germline CDR1 SGDLS, CDR2 YYNGEE. CDR3 in amino acids: CASSVEAGTSGYLRSEQYF. Here the CDR3 DNA reads TGTGCCAGCAGCGTAGAAGCAGGGACTAGCGGGTATCTTCGAAGCGAGCAGTACTTC.